One sample yielded the 21 T cell receptor beta chains listed below, sequenced in a study of blood T cell repertoires in COVID-19. Libraries were prepared by immunoSEQ multiplex PCR; TCRdb keeps only in-frame clonotypes and omits some of them. The sample records 300,000 to 350,000 clones, 65% to 90% being singletons. The sequenced sample consisted of PBMCs or T cells enriched from blood (not recorded which). Every receptor here comes from a woman between 40 and 50 years old with acute COVID-19.

The chain joins TRBV6-5 to TRBJ2-1; TRBD1 matches 7 bases. The CDR3 covers 15 residues. After removal of 2 bases from V and 0 bases from J, the junction contained 1 base not matched to a gene. Germline V gene lookup returns CDR1 MNHEY and CDR2 SVGAGI. The CDR3 region is CASSYAGGSYNEQFF. In DNA form, the CDR3 reads TGTGCCAGCAGTTACGCAGGGGGCTCCTACAATGAGCAGTTCTTC.

This clone has a single count. The chain combines TRBV6-1 with TRBJ1-3; D is perhaps TRBD1 (5 bases). Germline V gene data show CDR1 as MNHNS and CDR2 as SASEGT. V was trimmed by 3 bases and J by 0 bases, leaving 15 bases between them. This CDR3 is 17 amino acids long. The CDR3, as DNA: TGTGCCAGCAGTGAGCCCCTACAGGAGAGCTCTGGAAACACCATATATTTT. It translates to CASSEPLQESSGNTIYF.

The chain has TRBV12-3 or TRBV12-4 and TRBJ2-1; TRBD1 might be the D (5 bases). V was shortened by 0 bases and J by 15 bases, with 12 bases between the two germline ends. The CDR3 consists of 12 residues. CDR3 sequence (DNA): TGTGCCAGCAGTTTAGCGGGCAGGGTACCGTTCTTC. It translates to CASSLAGRVPFF.

The chain has TRBV6-2 or TRBV6-3 and TRBJ1-6; TRBD1 matches at 10 bases. V lost 2 bases, J lost 7 bases, and 5 bases stayed unmatched. This CDR3 has 16 amino acids. CDR1 MNHEY and CDR2 SVGEGT come from the germline V gene. The CDR3 reads CASSYPPTGGNSPLHF. The CDR3 DNA follows: TGTGCCAGCAGTTACCCCCCGACAGGGGGCAATTCACCCCTCCACTTT.

A remark on this clone: Other nucleotide sequences in the sample specify the same CDR3. The chain has TRBV5-4 and TRBJ2-7, with D unclear. The V end lost 0 bases, the J end lost 4 bases, and 5 bases lay between the germline ends. This CDR3 has 12 residues. Looked up from germline, CDR1 is SGHNT and CDR2 is YYREEE (reference sequence). The CDR3 is CASSLDGYEQYF. As DNA, the CDR3 is TGTGCCAGCAGCTTGGACGGGTACGAGCAGTACTTC.

V and J are TRBV5-1 and TRBJ2-7; 10 positions agree with TRBD1. The CDR3 covers 16 residues. Unmatched junction bases numbered 10, after V lost 3 bases and J lost 4 bases. Looked up from germline, CDR1 is SGHRS and CDR2 is YFSETQ. CDR3: CASSSKPGQGTYEQYF. In nucleotides, the CDR3 is TGCGCCAGCAGCTCGAAACCGGGACAGGGGACGTACGAGCAGTACTTC.

This sequence joins TRBV2 and TRBJ1-1, with D hard to call. The CDR3 runs to 12 residues. V was trimmed by 7 bases and J by 10 bases, leaving 16 bases between them. Germline V gives CDR1 SNHLY, CDR2 FYNNEI. The CDR3 DNA reads TGTGCCAGCACCAAACAAGAGGGAGGAGCTTTCTTT. Amino acids: CASTKQEGGAFF.

V and J are TRBV19 and TRBJ2-3; 11 bases fit TRBD2. The germline CDR1 and CDR2 sequences are LNHDA and SQIVND (reference sequence). V was pared by 3 bases and J by 4 bases, with 3 bases of the junction left unmatched. The CDR3 covers 15 residues. The DNA for the CDR3 is TGTGCCAGTAGTATCGGACTAGCGGGCGCAGATACGCAGTATTTT. Translation gives CASSIGLAGADTQYF.

V usage is TRBV28 and J usage is TRBJ1-2; D is uncertain. Trimming cost V 5 bases and J 4 bases, with 17 bases left between them. This CDR3 region has 15 residues. The V gene's germline CDR1 is MDHEN and CDR2 SYDVKM. CDR3 coding DNA: TGTGCCAGCAGTCCCACTCAGCGTGTCCTCTATGGCTACACCTTC. Amino acid sequence: CASSPTQRVLYGYTF.

The chain uses TRBV5-1 and TRBJ2-3; D possibly corresponds to TRBD1 (6 bases). Germline V lookup: CDR1 SGHRS, CDR2 YFSETQ. Trimming pared 5 bases from V and 3 bases from J, leaving 16 bases between. The CDR3 sequence is 15 residues long. The CDR3 nucleotides read TGCGCCAGCAGTACGGCCAGGGGTGGTACAGATACGCAGTATTTT. Its translation: CASSTARGGTDTQYF.

The chain has TRBV11-3 and TRBJ2-5; a weak D match, TRBD1 (6 bases). V was clipped by 1 base and J by 5 bases, with 14 bases between them. Germline values: CDR1 SGHNT, CDR2 YENEEA. The CDR3 is 15 residues long. In nucleotides, the CDR3 is TGTGCCAGCAGCTTAGGAGGGGACATGGTGGAGACCCAGTACTTC. Translation: CASSLGGDMVETQYF.

The rearrangement joins TRBV27 to TRBJ2-2, with 7 bases aligning to TRBD1. Germline V gene sequence: CDR1 MNHEY, CDR2 SMNVEV (reference sequence). The CDR3 extends over 15 amino acids. V was pared by 5 bases and J by 8 bases, with 11 bases of the junction left unmatched. The DNA of the CDR3 is TGTGCCAGCAGTCCCGACAGGGTACGGTCTGGGGAGCTGTTTTTT. This encodes CASSPDRVRSGELFF.

The chain links TRBV18 to TRBJ2-7, with 7 bases aligning to TRBD2. Per the germline V gene, CDR1 is KGHSH and CDR2 is LQKENI. The CDR3 runs to 17 residues. J lost 0 bases, V lost 4 bases, and 12 bases had no gene match. DNA of the CDR3: TGTGCCAGCTCACGAACCCCTAGCGGTTTTAGCTCCTACGAGCAGTACTTC. As protein: CASSRTPSGFSSYEQYF.

V is TRBV13 and J is TRBJ1-2; D uncertain. V was pared by 2 bases and J by 7 bases, with 11 bases between. In germline, CDR1 is PRHDT, CDR2 FYEKMQ (reference sequence). The CDR3 is 13 amino acids. CDR3 coding DNA: TGTGCCAGCAGCTTATTAGGAGGGTTTGGCTACACCTTC. As protein: CASSLLGGFGYTF. Based on the CDR3 plus reference TRBV13 and TRBJ1-2, the full variable domain is AAGVIQSPRHLIKEKRETATLKCYPIPRHDTVYWYQQGPGQDPQFLISFYEKMQSDKGSIPDRFSAQQFSDYHSELNMSSLELGDSALYFCASSLLGGFGYTFGSGTRLTVV.

The rearrangement joins TRBV2 to TRBJ2-7; D is ambiguous. The germline CDR1 and CDR2 sequences are SNHLY and FYNNEI. The CDR3 has 12 amino acids. Between the trimmed V and J ends, which lost 8 bases and 4 bases, there was a span of 12 bases. CDR3 residues: CASGRIVYEQYF. The CDR3 DNA follows: TGTGCCAGCGGGCGAATAGTGTACGAGCAGTACTTC.

CDR3 amino acids: CASSVLSGGSYGYTF. CDR3 nucleotide sequence: TGTGCCAGCAGCGTACTATCAGGGGGAAGTTATGGCTACACCTTC. The V and J genes are TRBV9 and TRBJ1-2, with TRBD1 matching over 7 bases. After removal of 1 base from V and 5 bases from J, the junction contained 8 bases not matched to a gene. The CDR3 totals 15 residues. Germline V gives CDR1 SGDLS, CDR2 YYNGEE.

The genes are TRBV6-5 and TRBJ2-3, with 9 nucleotides matching TRBD2. The CDR3 totals 16 residues. Germline CDR1 MNHEY, CDR2 SVGAGI. The V and J ends lost 0 bases and 5 bases, in that order; junction bases with no gene match: 6. CDR3 in amino acids: CASSYSTGGGVDTQYF. CDR3 bases: TGTGCCAGCAGTTACTCGACGGGCGGGGGGGTAGATACGCAGTATTTT.

The chain recombines TRBV6-5 with TRBJ2-5, with D possibly matching TRBD2 (6 bases). Germline CDR1 MNHEY, CDR2 SVGAGI. Trimming took off 1 base at V and 0 bases at J, with 12 bases between the two ends. This CDR3 has 16 residues. The CDR3 here is CASSYWGEDNQETQYF. DNA for the CDR3: TGTGCCAGCAGTTACTGGGGGGAGGACAACCAAGAGACCCAGTACTTC.

CDR3 in amino acids: CASSLVPGANTGELFF. For the CDR3, the DNA is TGCGCCAGCAGCTTGGTTCCAGGGGCGAACACCGGGGAGCTGTTTTTT. V gene TRBV5-1 combines with J gene TRBJ2-2; a weak D match, TRBD1 (6 bases). V shed 0 bases and J shed 0 bases, with 9 bases lying between them. The germline V gene has CDR1 SGHRS and CDR2 YFSETQ. The CDR3 contains 16 residues. The variable domain in full, with the rest retrieved from reference TRBV5-1 and TRBJ2-2, is KAGVTQTPRYLIKTRGQQVTLSCSPISGHRSVSWYQQTPGQGLQFLFEYFSETQRNKGNFPGRFSGRQFSNSRSEMNVSTLELGDSALYLCASSLVPGANTGELFFGEGSRLTVL.

This chain connects TRBV20-1 to TRBJ1-2; maybe TRBD1 (5 bases). Germline V gene lookup returns CDR1 DFQATT and CDR2 SNEGSKA (reference sequence). V was shortened by 5 bases and J by 8 bases, with 12 bases between the two germline ends. CDR3 length: 11 residues. The CDR3 here is CSAAGLGGYTF. Here the CDR3 DNA reads TGCAGTGCTGCGGGGCTGGGGGGCTACACCTTC.

The rearrangement uses TRBV5-8 and TRBJ2-5; 8 bases align to TRBD2. The germline V gene encodes CDR1 SGHTS and CDR2 YDEGEE. The CDR3 has 14 amino acids. The V and J ends lost 0 bases and 9 bases, in that order; junction bases with no gene match: 7. DNA of the CDR3: TGTGCCAGCAGCTTGGGGACTCGGGAGGGTCCCCAGTACTTC. Protein product: CASSLGTREGPQYF. The whole variable domain, remainder taken from reference TRBV5-8 and TRBJ2-5, is EAGVTQSPTHLIKTRGQQATLRCSPISGHTSVYWYQQALGLGLQFLLWYDEGEERNRGNFPPRFSGRQFPNYSSELNVNALELEDSALYLCASSLGTREGPQYFGPGTRLLVL.